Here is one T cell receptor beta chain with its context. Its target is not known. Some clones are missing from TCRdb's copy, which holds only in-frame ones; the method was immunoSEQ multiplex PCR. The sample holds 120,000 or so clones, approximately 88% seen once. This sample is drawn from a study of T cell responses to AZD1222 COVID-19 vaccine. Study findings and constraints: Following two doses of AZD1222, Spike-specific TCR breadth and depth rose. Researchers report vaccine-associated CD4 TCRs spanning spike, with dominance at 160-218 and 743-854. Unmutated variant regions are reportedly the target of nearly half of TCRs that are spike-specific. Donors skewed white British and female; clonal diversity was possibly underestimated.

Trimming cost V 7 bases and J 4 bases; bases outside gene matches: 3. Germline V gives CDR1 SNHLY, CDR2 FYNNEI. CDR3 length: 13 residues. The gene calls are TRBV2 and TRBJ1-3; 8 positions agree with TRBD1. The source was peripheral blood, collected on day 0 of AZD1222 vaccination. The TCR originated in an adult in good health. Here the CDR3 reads CASTGQAGNTIYF. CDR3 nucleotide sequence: TGTGCCAGCACGGGACAGGCAGGAAACACCATATATTTT.